The 12 T cell receptor beta chains below come from one sample, sequenced in a study of blood T cell repertoires in COVID-19. Method: immunoSEQ multiplex PCR; TCRdb's copy keeps in-frame clones and lacks some. Of about 150,000 clones listed, around 89% are singletons. Sequencing was done on a sample of PBMCs or T cells enriched from blood (not recorded which). The receptors were gathered from a woman aged 30 to 39 with acute COVID-19.

This chain links TRBV5-1 with TRBJ1-5; D ambiguous. V shed 4 bases and J shed 4 bases, with 9 bases lying between them. In germline, CDR1 is SGHRS, CDR2 YFSETQ. This CDR3 has 13 amino acids. The CDR3 loop reads CASSAGQNQPQHF. The CDR3 DNA reads TGCGCCAGCAGCGCGGGCCAGAATCAGCCCCAGCATTTT. The full variable domain, its missing parts supplied by reference TRBV5-1 and TRBJ1-5, is KAGVTQTPRYLIKTRGQQVTLSCSPISGHRSVSWYQQTPGQGLQFLFEYFSETQRNKGNFPGRFSGRQFSNSRSEMNVSTLELGDSALYLCASSAGQNQPQHFGDGTRLSIL.

The chain links TRBV19 to TRBJ1-2, with TRBD1 matching 7 bases. V was clipped by 0 bases and J by 4 bases; unmatched bases: 8. Germline V gene data show CDR1 as LNHDA and CDR2 as SQIVND (reference sequence). This CDR3 spans 16 amino acids. Here the CDR3 reads CASSIDAETGTYGYTF. The CDR3 nucleotides are TGTGCCAGTAGTATAGATGCCGAGACAGGGACCTATGGCTACACCTTC. Full variable domain (rest looked up from reference TRBV19 and TRBJ1-2): DGGITQSPKYLFRKEGQNVTLSCEQNLNHDAMYWYRQDPGQGLRLIYYSQIVNDFQKGDIAEGYSVSREKKESFPLTVTSAQKNPTAFYLCASSIDAETGTYGYTFGSGTRLTVV.

The gene calls are TRBV2 and TRBJ2-3, with D possibly matching TRBD2 (5 bases). This CDR3 is 14 amino acids long. The germline V and J ends were trimmed by 6 bases and 1 base, with 11 bases remaining between them. Germline CDR1 and CDR2: SNHLY and FYNNEI. The DNA of the CDR3 is TGTGCCAGCAGCTGGACTTCCCGCACAGATACGCAGTATTTT. This gives the protein CASSWTSRTDTQYF. Full variable domain (rest looked up from reference TRBV2 and TRBJ2-3): EPEVTQTPSHQVTQMGQEVILRCVPISNHLYFYWYRQILGQKVEFLVSFYNNEISEKSEIFDDQFSVERPDGSNFTLKIRSTKLEDSAMYFCASSWTSRTDTQYFGPGTRLTVL.

J is TRBJ2-1 and V is TRBV9; 13 bases agree with TRBD2. The length of the CDR3 is 16 residues. Trimming removed 2 bases from V and 6 bases from J; junction bases left unmatched: 5. Germline assignment: CDR1 SGDLS and CDR2 YYNGEE. CDR3 protein: CASSVGLAGVRNEQFF. The DNA of the CDR3 is TGTGCCAGCAGCGTCGGACTAGCGGGAGTGCGCAATGAGCAGTTCTTC.

This clone occurred a few times. This chain joins TRBV27 and TRBJ2-2; unclear D gene. The CDR3 contains 12 residues. The V and J ends lost 5 bases and 5 bases respectively, with 6 bases between them. The germline V gene has CDR1 MNHEY and CDR2 SMNVEV (reference sequence). CDR3 sequence: CASSPNTGELFF. The DNA for the CDR3 is TGTGCCAGCAGTCCCAATACCGGGGAGCTGTTTTTT.

The chain carries TRBV5-5 and TRBJ2-6, with D perhaps TRBD1 (6 bases). The V gene lost 3 bases and the J gene lost 1 base, with 8 bases spanning the gap. Germline V gene lookup returns CDR1 SGHKS and CDR2 YYEKEE (reference sequence). The CDR3 runs to 15 residues. The CDR3 nucleotides read TGTGCCAGCAGCTCACAGGGATCTGGGGCCAACGTCCTGACTTTC. This translates into CASSSQGSGANVLTF.

V and J are TRBV4-2 and TRBJ2-7, with TRBD2 matching 7 bases. V dropped 0 bases and J dropped 3; count of bases not matched to a gene: 5. The CDR3 runs 15 residues. Germline lookup yields CDR1 LGHNA and CDR2 YNFKEQ. CDR3 sequence (DNA): TGTGCCAGCAGCCAAGAGAGGGGACTATACTACGAGCAGTACTTC. Amino acid sequence: CASSQERGLYYEQYF.

The rearrangement uses TRBV13 and TRBJ2-1; 9 positions match TRBD1. CDR1 and CDR2 (germline): PRHDT, FYEKMQ (reference sequence). V lost 3 bases to trimming and J lost 9 bases; unmatched junction nucleotides: 3. There are 13 residues in the CDR3. The CDR3, as DNA: TGTGCCAGCAGCTTTTGGACAGGGGTTGAGCAGTTCTTC. As protein: CASSFWTGVEQFF.

The rearrangement joins TRBV11-2 to TRBJ2-1, with a possible D match to TRBD2 (7 bases). The ends were cut back, 5 bases at V and 4 bases at J, with 15 bases in the middle. The CDR3 covers 15 residues. Looked up from germline, CDR1 is SGHAT and CDR2 is FQNNGV. The CDR3 sequence is CASSRLRGGYNEQFF. Written as DNA, the CDR3 is TGTGCCAGCAGCCGCTTAAGGGGGGGTTACAATGAGCAGTTCTTC. The full variable domain, with the rest looked up from reference TRBV11-2 and TRBJ2-1, is EAGVAQSPRYKIIEKRQSVAFWCNPISGHATLYWYQQILGQGPKLLIQFQNNGVVDDSQLPKDRFSAERLKGVDSTLKIQPAKLEDSAVYLCASSRLRGGYNEQFFGPGTRLTVL.

V is TRBV3-1 (or the pseudogene TRBV3-2) and J is TRBJ2-1, with TRBD2 matching 11 bases. The V gene's germline CDR1 is LGHDT and CDR2 YNNKEL (reference sequence). With V trimmed by 4 bases and J by 0 bases, 14 bases remained unmatched. This CDR3 has 20 amino acids. CDR3 residues: CASSPRTLAGGTSSYNEQFF. CDR3 DNA sequence: TGTGCCAGCAGCCCAAGGACGCTAGCGGGAGGCACGAGCTCCTACAATGAGCAGTTCTTC.

J is TRBJ1-6 and V is TRBV5-6, with D maybe TRBD1 (6 bases). This CDR3 region has 14 residues. V was trimmed by 3 bases and J by 7 bases, leaving 11 bases between them. Germline V gene data show CDR1 as SGHDT and CDR2 as YYEEEE. CDR3 protein: CASSWGGANSPLHF. The CDR3 region has the DNA TGTGCCAGCAGCTGGGGGGGGGCGAATTCACCCCTCCACTTT.

The V and J genes are TRBV28 and TRBJ2-7; 8 nucleotides agree with TRBD2. The germline V gene encodes CDR1 MDHEN and CDR2 SYDVKM. There are 14 residues in the CDR3. V lost 7 bases and J lost 3; bases outside the gene matches: 8. CDR3 bases: TGTGCCAGCAACTCCGGGACTAGTCTCTACGAGCAGTACTTC. Translating gives CASNSGTSLYEQYF.